The rows below give T cell receptor beta chains drawn from one sample of a study of blood T cell repertoires in COVID-19. Only in-frame clones appear in the TCRdb table, and some are missing; sequencing was by immunoSEQ multiplex PCR. The repertoire holds some 70,000 clones, with roughly 87% as singletons. The sequencing input was peripheral blood. The receptors were sampled from a man older than 75 with acute or convalescent COVID-19. Each CDR3 is given with its conserved first and last residue. D genes are given only for firm matches. Expanded clones are given a class, and other clones once, few, many or no size at all.

size	V	D	J	CDR3	DNA
-	TRBV30	-	TRBJ1-5	CAWSVGQGSNQPQHF	TGTGCCTGGAGTGTCGGGCAGGGCAGCAATCAGCCCCAGCATTTT
-	TRBV12-5	-	TRBJ1-6	CASGLVLSRGLRSGNSPLHF	TGTGCTAGTGGTTTGGTCCTCTCAAGAGGACTCCGATCGGGTAATTCACCCCTCCACTTT
-	TRBV5-4	-	TRBJ1-4	CASSPSMADSNEKLFF	TGTGCCAGCAGCCCTTCAATGGCGGACAGTAATGAAAAACTGTTTTTT
-	TRBV30	TRBD1	TRBJ1-5	CAWSDRGRQPQHF	TGTGCCTGGAGCGACAGGGGGCGTCAGCCCCAGCATTTT
once	TRBV6-5	-	TRBJ1-2	CASRTGPNYGYTF	TGTGCCAGCAGGACAGGCCCTAACTATGGCTACACCTTC
-	TRBV28	TRBD1	TRBJ1-5	CASSPLPGTGSGQPQHF	TGTGCCAGCAGTCCGCTCCCCGGGACAGGGTCGGGTCAGCCCCAGCATTTT
-	TRBV19	TRBD1	TRBJ2-4	CASSSTTGGAKNIQYF	TGTGCCAGTAGTTCCACGACAGGGGGGGCCAAAAACATTCAGTACTTC
-	TRBV19	-	TRBJ2-3	CASSMRAADTQYF	TGTGCCAGTAGTATGCGGGCCGCAGATACGCAGTATTTT
-	TRBV30	-	TRBJ1-2	CAWSPTARQDYYGYTF	TGTGCCTGGAGTCCAACCGCCCGACAGGATTACTATGGCTACACCTTC
-	TRBV7-2	TRBD2	TRBJ2-4	CASSFLAGIDIQYF	TGTGCCAGCAGCTTTCTAGCGGGAATAGACATTCAGTACTTC
-	TRBV10-3	-	TRBJ1-2	CAISFDSYGYTF	TGTGCCATCAGTTTCGACAGCTATGGCTACACCTTC
-	TRBV10-2	-	TRBJ1-4	CASSVGITRFF	TGCGCCAGCAGTGTCGGGATCACGAGGTTTTTT
-	TRBV3-1/TRBV3-2	-	TRBJ1-1	CASSQDPRPLQAFF	TGTGCCAGCAGCCAAGATCCTCGGCCACTACAAGCTTTCTTT
-	TRBV19	-	TRBJ1-5	CATKRTDSNQPQHF	TGTGCCACTAAGAGGACAGATAGCAATCAGCCCCAGCATTTT
-	TRBV7-8	TRBD2	TRBJ2-1	CASSPGSAGGIEQFF	TGTGCCAGCAGCCCAGGCTCCGCGGGAGGTATAGAGCAGTTCTTC
-	TRBV6-4	-	TRBJ1-1	CASSVQGNTEAFF	TGTGCCAGCAGCGTACAGGGGAACACTGAAGCTTTCTTT
few	TRBV6-5	-	TRBJ1-2	CASKLTQNYGYTF	TGTGCCAGCAAGTTGACACAGAACTATGGCTACACCTTC
-	TRBV7-9	TRBD2	TRBJ2-2	CASSLRSDAGGRGTGELFF	TGTGCCAGCAGCTTAAGGAGTGATGCGGGAGGAAGGGGCACCGGGGAGCTGTTTTTT
-	TRBV5-8	-	TRBJ2-3	CASSRREAKPDTQYF	TGTGCCAGCAGTAGGAGGGAGGCCAAGCCAGATACGCAGTATTTT
-	TRBV7-8	-	TRBJ1-1	CASSLVQDTEAFF	TGTGCCAGCAGCTTAGTACAAGACACTGAAGCTTTCTTT
-	TRBV7-2	-	TRBJ2-7	CASRPGSGLVYEQYF	TGTGCCAGCAGGCCGGGGAGCGGCCTCGTCTACGAGCAGTACTTC
-	TRBV2	TRBD2	TRBJ2-2	CASSEFSGRAVNTGELFF	TGTGCCAGCAGTGAATTTAGCGGGAGGGCCGTCAACACCGGGGAGCTGTTTTTT
-	TRBV5-1	TRBD2	TRBJ2-1	CASSGREGGPDEQFF	TGCGCCAGCAGCGGAAGGGAGGGAGGGCCCGATGAGCAGTTCTTC
-	TRBV4-3	-	TRBJ1-1	CASSQEGGSAFF	TGCGCCAGCAGCCAAGAGGGAGGGTCGGCTTTCTTT
-	TRBV5-6	-	TRBJ1-1	CASSLRNRAEAFF	TGTGCCAGCAGCTTGAGGAACCGGGCTGAAGCTTTCTTT
-	TRBV12-5	-	TRBJ2-7	CASGEFFLGSSYEQYF	TGTGCTAGTGGGGAGTTCTTCTTAGGTAGCTCCTACGAGCAGTACTTC
-	TRBV27	-	TRBJ1-1	CASSLAGTGTEAFF	TGTGCCAGCAGTTTAGCGGGGACGGGCACTGAAGCTTTCTTT
-	TRBV10-1	-	TRBJ1-3	CASSLRGGRAGNTIYF	TGCGCCAGCAGCCTGAGGGGGGGAAGGGCTGGAAACACCATATATTTT
-	TRBV19	-	TRBJ2-7	CASSIGGIGYEQYF	TGTGCCAGTAGTATAGGAGGGATCGGGTACGAGCAGTACTTC
-	TRBV18	-	TRBJ1-1	CASSQGSNTEAFF	TGTGCCAGCTCGCAGGGTAGTAACACTGAAGCTTTCTTT
-	TRBV6-6	TRBD1	TRBJ1-6	CASTLGQGYNSPLHF	TGTGCCAGCACCCTCGGACAGGGGTATAATTCACCCCTCCACTTT